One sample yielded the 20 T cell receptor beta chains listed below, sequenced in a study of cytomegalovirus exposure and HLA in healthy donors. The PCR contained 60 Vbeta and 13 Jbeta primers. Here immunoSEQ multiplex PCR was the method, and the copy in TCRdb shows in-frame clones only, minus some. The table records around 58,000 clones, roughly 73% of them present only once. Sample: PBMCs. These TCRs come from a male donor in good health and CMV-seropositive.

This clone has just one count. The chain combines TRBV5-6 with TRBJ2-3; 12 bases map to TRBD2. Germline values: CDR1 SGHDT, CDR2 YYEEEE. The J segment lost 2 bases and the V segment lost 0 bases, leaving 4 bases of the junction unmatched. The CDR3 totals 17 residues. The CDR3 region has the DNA TGTGCCAGCAGCTTGGCTGGGACTAGCGGGTCCACAGATACGCAGTATTTT. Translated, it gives CASSLAGTSGSTDTQYF.

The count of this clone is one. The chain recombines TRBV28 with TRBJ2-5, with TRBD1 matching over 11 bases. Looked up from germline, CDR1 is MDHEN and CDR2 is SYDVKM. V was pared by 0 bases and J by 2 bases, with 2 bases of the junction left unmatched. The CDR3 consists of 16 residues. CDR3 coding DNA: TGTGCCAGCAGTTTATGGGACAGGGGGCTTCAAGAGACCCAGTACTTC. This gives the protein CASSLWDRGLQETQYF.

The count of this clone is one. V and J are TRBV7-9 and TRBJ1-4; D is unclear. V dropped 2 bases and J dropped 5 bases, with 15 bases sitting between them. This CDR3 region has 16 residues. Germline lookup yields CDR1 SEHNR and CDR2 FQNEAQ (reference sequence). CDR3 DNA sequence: TGTGCCAGCAGCTTAAAGGGAGCATTTGTGAATGAAAAACTGTTTTTT. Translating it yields CASSLKGAFVNEKLFF.

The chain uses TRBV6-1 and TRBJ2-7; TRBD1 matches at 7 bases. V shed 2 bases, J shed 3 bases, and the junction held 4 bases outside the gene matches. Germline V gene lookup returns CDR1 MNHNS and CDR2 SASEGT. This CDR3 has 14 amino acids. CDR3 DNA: TGTGCCAGCAGTGAAAGGGACAGTCTCTACGAGCAGTACTTC. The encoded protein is CASSERDSLYEQYF.

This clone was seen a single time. This CDR3 is CASGSGGASYEQYF. Written as DNA, the CDR3 is TGCGCCAGCGGATCCGGGGGGGCCTCCTACGAGCAGTACTTC. This chain joins TRBV4-1 and TRBJ2-7; TRBD2 agrees at 8 bases. Germline lookup yields CDR1 MGHRA and CDR2 YSYEKL. This CDR3 contains 14 residues. With 8 bases clipped from V and 0 bases from J, the junction kept 6 bases outside the gene matches.

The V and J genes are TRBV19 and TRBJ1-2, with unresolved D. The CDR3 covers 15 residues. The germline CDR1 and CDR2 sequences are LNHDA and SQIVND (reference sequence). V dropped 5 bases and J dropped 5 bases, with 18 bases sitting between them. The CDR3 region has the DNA TGTGCCAGTAGTCCACAGCCGCAAGGCGTATATGGCTACACCTTC. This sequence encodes CASSPQPQGVYGYTF.

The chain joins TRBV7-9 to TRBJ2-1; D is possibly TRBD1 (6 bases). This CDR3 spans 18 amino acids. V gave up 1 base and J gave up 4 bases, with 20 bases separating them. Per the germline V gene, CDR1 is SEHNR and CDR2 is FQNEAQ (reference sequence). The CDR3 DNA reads TGTGCCAGCAGCTTAGGGGAATTCGAGGACAGATTATACAATGAGCAGTTCTTC. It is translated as CASSLGEFEDRLYNEQFF.

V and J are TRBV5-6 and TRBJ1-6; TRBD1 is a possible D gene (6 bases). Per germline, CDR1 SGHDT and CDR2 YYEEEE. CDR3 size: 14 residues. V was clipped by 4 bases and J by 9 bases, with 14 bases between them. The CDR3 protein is CASSPPDRTSPLHF. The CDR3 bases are TGTGCCAGCAGCCCACCCGACAGGACTTCACCCCTCCACTTT. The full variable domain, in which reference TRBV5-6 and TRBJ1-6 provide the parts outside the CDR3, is DAGVTQSPTHLIKTRGQQVTLRCSPKSGHDTVSWYQQALGQGPQFIFQYYEEEERQRGNFPDRFSGHQFPNYSSELNVNALLLGDSALYLCASSPPDRTSPLHFGNGTRLTVT.

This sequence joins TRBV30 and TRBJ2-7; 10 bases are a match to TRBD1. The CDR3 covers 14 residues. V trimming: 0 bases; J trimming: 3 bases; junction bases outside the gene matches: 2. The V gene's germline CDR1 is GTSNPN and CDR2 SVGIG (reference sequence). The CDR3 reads CAWSVGTGDYEQYF. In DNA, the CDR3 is TGTGCCTGGAGTGTAGGGACAGGGGACTACGAGCAGTACTTC.

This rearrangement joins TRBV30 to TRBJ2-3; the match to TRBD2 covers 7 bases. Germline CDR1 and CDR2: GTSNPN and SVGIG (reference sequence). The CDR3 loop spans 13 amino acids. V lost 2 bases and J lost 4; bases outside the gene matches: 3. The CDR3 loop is CAWSQTSPDTQYF. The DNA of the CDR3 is TGTGCCTGGAGTCAGACTAGCCCAGATACGCAGTATTTT.

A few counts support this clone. The CDR3 nucleotides read TGTGCCTGGACCGGCACCGGGGAGCTGTTTTTT. It encodes CAWTGTGELFF. The chain employs TRBV30 and TRBJ2-2, with unresolved D. V dropped 4 bases and J dropped 4 bases, with 4 bases sitting between them. Germline V gene data show CDR1 as GTSNPN and CDR2 as SVGIG (reference sequence). This CDR3 region has 11 residues.

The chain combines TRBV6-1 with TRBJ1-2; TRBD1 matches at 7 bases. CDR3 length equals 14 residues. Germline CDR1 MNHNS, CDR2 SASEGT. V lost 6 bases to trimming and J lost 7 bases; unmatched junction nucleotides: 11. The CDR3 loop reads CASRPTGATGGYTF. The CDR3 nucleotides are TGTGCCAGCAGGCCTACAGGGGCGACCGGTGGCTACACCTTC.

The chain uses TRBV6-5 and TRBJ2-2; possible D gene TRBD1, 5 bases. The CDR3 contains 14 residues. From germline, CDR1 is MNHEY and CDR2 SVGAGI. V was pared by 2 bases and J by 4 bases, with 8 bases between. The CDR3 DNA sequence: TGTGCCAGCAGTTACAACAGGATCACCGGGGAGCTGTTTTTT. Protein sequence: CASSYNRITGELFF.

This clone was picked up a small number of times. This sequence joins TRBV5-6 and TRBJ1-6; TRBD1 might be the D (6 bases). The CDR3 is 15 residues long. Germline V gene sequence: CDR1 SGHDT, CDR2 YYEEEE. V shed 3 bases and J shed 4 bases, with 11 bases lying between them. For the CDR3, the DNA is TGTGCCAGCAGCTCTTGGACAGCTTATAATTCACCCCTCCACTTT. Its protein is CASSSWTAYNSPLHF.

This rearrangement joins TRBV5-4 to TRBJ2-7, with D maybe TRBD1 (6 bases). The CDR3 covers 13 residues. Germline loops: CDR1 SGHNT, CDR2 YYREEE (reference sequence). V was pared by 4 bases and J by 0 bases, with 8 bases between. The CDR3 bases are TGTGCCAGCAGCCTACAGGGCTCCTACGAGCAGTACTTC. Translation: CASSLQGSYEQYF.

CDR3 in amino acids: CATSPAHRTRQETQYF. Here the CDR3 DNA reads TGTGCCACCAGCCCGGCCCATAGGACTAGACAAGAGACCCAGTACTTC. The rearrangement links TRBV15 to TRBJ2-5, with 7 positions matching TRBD2. The CDR3 is 16 residues long. V was pared by 5 bases and J by 2 bases, with 11 bases of the junction left unmatched. Germline CDR1 is LNHNV and CDR2 is YYDKDF (reference sequence).

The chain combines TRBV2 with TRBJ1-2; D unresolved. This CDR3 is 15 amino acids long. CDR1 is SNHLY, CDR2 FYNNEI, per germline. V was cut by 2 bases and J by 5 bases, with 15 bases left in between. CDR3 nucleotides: TGTGCCAGCAGTGAATCCCCCACAGCCATTTATGGCTACACCTTC. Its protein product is CASSESPTAIYGYTF. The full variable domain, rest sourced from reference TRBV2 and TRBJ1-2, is EPEVTQTPSHQVTQMGQEVILRCVPISNHLYFYWYRQILGQKVEFLVSFYNNEISEKSEIFDDQFSVERPDGSNFTLKIRSTKLEDSAMYFCASSESPTAIYGYTFGSGTRLTVV.

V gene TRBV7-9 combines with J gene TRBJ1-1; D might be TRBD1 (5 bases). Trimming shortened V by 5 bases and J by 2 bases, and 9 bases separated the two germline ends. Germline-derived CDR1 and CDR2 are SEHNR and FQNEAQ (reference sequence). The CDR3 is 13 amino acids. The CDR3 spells CASSGRGNTEAFF. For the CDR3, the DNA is TGTGCCAGCAGCGGAAGGGGTAACACTGAAGCTTTCTTT.

The CDR3 spells CASSGQGVGSPLHF. DNA of the CDR3: TGTGCCAGCAGTGGACAGGGGGTAGGATCACCCCTCCACTTT. The gene calls are TRBV6-4 and TRBJ1-6; 9 bases match TRBD1. The trim removed 4 bases at V and 10 bases at J, leaving 5 bases unmatched. The CDR3 spans 14 residues. CDR1 is MRHNA, CDR2 SNTAGT, per germline.

DNA of the CDR3: TGTGCTAGTGGTTTGACCCCGACAGTCACCTTC. Translation gives CASGLTPTVTF. The chain links TRBV12-5 to TRBJ1-2, with D possibly TRBD1 on 5 matching bases. This CDR3 is 11 amino acids long. CDR1 LGHNT and CDR2 FRNRAP come from the germline V gene. V lost 2 bases and J 13 bases, leaving 11 bases between the germline ends.